The rows below give T cell receptor beta chains drawn from one sample of a study of OX40 agonist ivuxolimab in advanced cancers. Clones were sequenced by immunoSEQ multiplex PCR, and TCRdb holds only the in-frame ones, with some missing. The table lists about 82,000 clones, approximately 92% of them singletons. Sequenced here: CD4+ or CD8+ T cells sorted from blood, sampled in a trial of the OX40 agonist ivuxolimab. These receptors all come from an adult with an advanced solid tumor such as melanoma, head and neck, liver or kidney cancer. CDR3s include the opening cysteine and the closing phenylalanine or tryptophan. A D gene is named only where the DNA matches it firmly. Expanded clones are given a class, and other clones once, few, many or no size at all.

CDR3 length: 14; D gene: TRBD1; clone size: -; J gene: TRBJ1-5; V gene: TRBV10-3; CDR3 protein: CAISEQGAGQPQHF; CDR3 DNA: TGTGCCATCAGTGAGCAGGGGGCGGGTCAGCCCCAGCATTTT
CDR3 length: 16; D gene: TRBD1; clone size: -; J gene: TRBJ2-7; V gene: TRBV6-1; CDR3 protein: CASSDPGWTGAYEQYF; CDR3 DNA: TGTGCCAGCAGTGATCCTGGTTGGACAGGGGCCTACGAGCAGTACTTC
CDR3 length: 16; D gene: -; clone size: -; J gene: TRBJ2-5; V gene: TRBV11-1; CDR3 protein: CASSLVGEGGKETQYF; CDR3 DNA: TGTGCCAGCAGCTTAGTCGGGGAAGGGGGAAAGGAGACCCAGTACTTC
CDR3 length: 14; D gene: -; clone size: -; J gene: TRBJ2-1; V gene: TRBV18; CDR3 protein: CASSPPGNGHEQFF; CDR3 DNA: TGTGCCAGCTCACCACCAGGGAATGGCCATGAGCAGTTCTTC
CDR3 length: 15; D gene: TRBD1; clone size: -; J gene: TRBJ2-7; V gene: TRBV5-1; CDR3 protein: CASSSGDRVSYEQYF; CDR3 DNA: TGCGCCAGCAGCAGTGGGGACAGGGTATCCTACGAGCAGTACTTC
CDR3 length: 12; D gene: -; clone size: -; J gene: TRBJ1-2; V gene: TRBV10-2; CDR3 protein: CASSEQNYGYTF; CDR3 DNA: TGCGCCAGCAGTGAACAGAACTATGGCTACACCTTC
CDR3 length: 14; D gene: TRBD2; clone size: -; J gene: TRBJ2-1; V gene: TRBV7-3; CDR3 protein: CASSPGTTYNEQFF; CDR3 DNA: TGTGCCAGCAGCCCCGGGACTACCTACAATGAGCAGTTCTTC
CDR3 length: 13; D gene: TRBD1; clone size: once; J gene: TRBJ2-1; V gene: TRBV27; CDR3 protein: CASSFRDSNEQFF; CDR3 DNA: TGTGCCAGCAGTTTCCGGGACAGCAATGAGCAGTTCTTC
CDR3 length: 13; D gene: -; clone size: -; J gene: TRBJ1-1; V gene: TRBV10-1; CDR3 protein: CASRQWQNTEAFF; CDR3 DNA: TGCGCCAGCAGGCAATGGCAGAACACTGAAGCTTTCTTT
CDR3 length: 13; D gene: -; clone size: -; J gene: TRBJ2-7; V gene: TRBV6-5; CDR3 protein: CASSDGTLREQYF; CDR3 DNA: TGTGCCAGCAGTGACGGGACGCTTCGCGAGCAGTACTTC
CDR3 length: 14; D gene: -; clone size: -; J gene: TRBJ2-1; V gene: TRBV5-3; CDR3 protein: CARSSRVDVNEQFF; CDR3 DNA: TGTGCCAGAAGCTCCCGGGTAGACGTAAATGAGCAGTTCTTC
CDR3 length: 11; D gene: -; clone size: -; J gene: TRBJ1-2; V gene: TRBV6-1; CDR3 protein: CASSEIVEHTF; CDR3 DNA: TGTGCCAGCAGTGAAATCGTCGAGCACACCTTC
CDR3 length: 13; D gene: -; clone size: -; J gene: TRBJ2-1; V gene: TRBV18; CDR3 protein: CASSQSSYNEQFF; CDR3 DNA: TGTGCCAGCTCACAGAGCTCCTACAATGAGCAGTTCTTC
CDR3 length: 16; D gene: -; clone size: -; J gene: TRBJ2-3; V gene: TRBV6-4; CDR3 protein: CASPEPKGAGTDTQYF; CDR3 DNA: TGTGCCAGCCCAGAACCGAAAGGGGCCGGCACAGATACGCAGTATTTT
CDR3 length: 17; D gene: -; clone size: -; J gene: TRBJ2-5; V gene: TRBV6-1; CDR3 protein: CASSEAASSDRQETQYF; CDR3 DNA: TGTGCCAGCAGTGAAGCTGCGAGTAGCGACAGACAAGAGACCCAGTACTTC
CDR3 length: 11; D gene: -; clone size: -; J gene: TRBJ2-3; V gene: TRBV30; CDR3 protein: CAWEGGFTQYF; CDR3 DNA: TGTGCCTGGGAGGGGGGGTTTACGCAGTATTTT
CDR3 length: 14; D gene: -; clone size: -; J gene: TRBJ1-4; V gene: TRBV6-5; CDR3 protein: CASSTIGRNEKLFF; CDR3 DNA: TGTGCCAGCAGCACGATTGGACGCAATGAAAAACTGTTTTTT
CDR3 length: 15; D gene: TRBD2; clone size: -; J gene: TRBJ2-1; V gene: TRBV19; CDR3 protein: CASRKLAGAYNEQFF; CDR3 DNA: TGTGCCAGTAGGAAACTAGCGGGAGCTTACAATGAGCAGTTCTTC
CDR3 length: 14; D gene: -; clone size: -; J gene: TRBJ1-6; V gene: TRBV5-1; CDR3 protein: CASSLDGGNSPLHF; CDR3 DNA: TGCGCCAGCAGCTTGGATGGGGGGAACTCACCCCTCCACTTT
CDR3 length: 15; D gene: -; clone size: -; J gene: TRBJ1-1; V gene: TRBV6-1; CDR3 protein: CASSGLYYLNTEAFF; CDR3 DNA: TGTGCCAGCAGTGGATTATATTACTTGAACACTGAAGCTTTCTTT
CDR3 length: 15; D gene: TRBD2; clone size: -; J gene: TRBJ2-5; V gene: TRBV7-7; CDR3 protein: CASSLGLAGVETQYF; CDR3 DNA: TGTGCTAGCAGCTTAGGACTAGCGGGAGTGGAGACCCAGTACTTC
CDR3 length: 16; D gene: -; clone size: -; J gene: TRBJ1-2; V gene: TRBV6-1; CDR3 protein: CASSEARLDLGDGYTF; CDR3 DNA: TGTGCCAGCAGTGAAGCGAGGCTGGATTTAGGTGATGGCTACACCTTC
CDR3 length: 13; D gene: -; clone size: -; J gene: TRBJ2-5; V gene: TRBV7-2; CDR3 protein: CASSPTWTETQYF; CDR3 DNA: TGTGCCAGCAGCCCCACGTGGACGGAGACCCAGTACTTC
CDR3 length: 13; D gene: -; clone size: -; J gene: TRBJ2-3; V gene: TRBV6-1; CDR3 protein: CASSERSGDTQYF; CDR3 DNA: TGTGCCAGCAGTGAAAGGTCCGGAGATACGCAGTATTTT